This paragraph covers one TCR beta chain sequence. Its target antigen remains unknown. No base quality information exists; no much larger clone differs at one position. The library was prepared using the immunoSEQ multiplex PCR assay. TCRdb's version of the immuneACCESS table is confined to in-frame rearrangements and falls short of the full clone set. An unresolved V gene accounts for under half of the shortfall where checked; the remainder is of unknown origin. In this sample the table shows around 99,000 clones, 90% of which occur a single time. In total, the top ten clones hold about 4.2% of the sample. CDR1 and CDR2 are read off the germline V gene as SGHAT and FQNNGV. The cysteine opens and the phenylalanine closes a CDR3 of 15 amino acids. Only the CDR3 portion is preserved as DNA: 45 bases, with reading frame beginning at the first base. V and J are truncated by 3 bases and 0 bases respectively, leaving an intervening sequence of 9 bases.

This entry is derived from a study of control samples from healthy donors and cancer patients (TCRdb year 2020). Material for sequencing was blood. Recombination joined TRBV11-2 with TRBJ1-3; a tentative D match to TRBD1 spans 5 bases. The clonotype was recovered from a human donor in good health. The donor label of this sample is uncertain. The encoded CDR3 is CASSFRQSSGNTIYF. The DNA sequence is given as TGTGCCAGCAGCTTCAGACAGAGCTCTGGAAACACCATATATTTT.